These 12 T cell receptor beta chains share one sample of origin, sequenced in a study of siplizumab effects on memory and regulatory T cells. Generated by immunoSEQ multiplex PCR, the TCRdb table keeps only in-frame clones and is missing some. The table records about 94,000 clones, around 94% of them present only once. Sample: non-Treg CD4+ T cells sorted from blood. The receptors were gathered from a human donor in good health.

The gene calls are TRBV7-2 and TRBJ2-7; 7 bases are a match to TRBD2. The CDR3 sequence is 14 residues long. Germline V lookup: CDR1 SGHTA, CDR2 FQGNSA. V dropped 5 bases and J dropped 4; count of bases not matched to a gene: 8. CDR3: CASSRMSGAYEQYF. The CDR3 coding sequence is TGTGCCAGCAGCCGCATGAGCGGGGCGTACGAGCAGTACTTC.

The chain links TRBV9 to TRBJ1-2; 9 bases fit TRBD1. The germline CDR1 and CDR2 sequences are SGDLS and YYNGEE. V shed 4 bases, J shed 5 bases, and the junction held 3 bases outside the gene matches. The CDR3 totals 13 residues. The CDR3 here is CASSRDRAYGYTF. DNA of the CDR3: TGTGCCAGCAGCCGGGACAGGGCGTATGGCTACACCTTC.

The rearrangement links TRBV7-9 to TRBJ2-1; no reliable D call. The CDR3 runs 13 residues. Germline lookup yields CDR1 SEHNR and CDR2 FQNEAQ (reference sequence). The ends were cut back, 4 bases at V and 9 bases at J, with 13 bases in the middle. The DNA for the CDR3 is TGTGCCAGCAGCTCAATACAGAACACTGAGCAGTTCTTC. Protein product: CASSSIQNTEQFF.

The V and J genes are TRBV19 and TRBJ1-5; 8 bases agree with TRBD1. The germline gives CDR1 LNHDA, CDR2 SQIVND (reference sequence). V dropped 5 bases and J dropped 7; count of bases not matched to a gene: 16. The CDR3 length is 17 residues. CDR3 nucleotides: TGTGCCAGTAGTCCTCCCCCGCAGGGGGCAGCGGGGCAGCCCCAGCATTTT. Amino acid sequence: CASSPPPQGAAGQPQHF.

CDR3 residues: CASSRDLGGQLFF. CDR3 DNA: TGTGCCAGCAGTCGGGACTTAGGAGGACAACTGTTTTTT. The chain joins TRBV6-4 to TRBJ1-4; D perhaps matches TRBD1 (5 bases). V lost 5 bases to trimming and J lost 12 bases, with 16 bases between them. In germline, CDR1 is MRHNA, CDR2 SNTAGT. This CDR3 contains 13 residues.

The rearrangement uses TRBV25-1 and TRBJ1-4, with D hard to call. Trimming removed 2 bases from V and 3 bases from J, with 10 bases in between. The CDR3 contains 15 residues. CDR1 MGHDK and CDR2 SYGVNS come from the germline V gene. This CDR3 is CASSEDNRSNEKLFF. In nucleotides, the CDR3 is TGTGCCAGCAGTGAAGATAACCGTTCTAATGAAAAACTGTTTTTT. The full variable domain, in which reference TRBV25-1 and TRBJ1-4 provide the parts outside the CDR3, is EADIYQTPRYLVIGTGKKITLECSQTMGHDKMYWYQQDPGMELHLIHYSYGVNSTEKGDLSSESTVSRIRTEHFPLTLESARPSHTSQYLCASSEDNRSNEKLFFGSGTQLSVL.

The chain combines TRBV28 with TRBJ1-3; D not certain. CDR1 and CDR2 (germline): MDHEN, SYDVKM. The CDR3 has 11 residues. Deletions cut 4 bases from V and 7 bases from J, with 5 bases between. The CDR3 DNA follows: TGTGCCAGCAGTTCGGTGAACACCATATATTTT. Its translation is CASSSVNTIYF.

This chain connects TRBV5-1 to TRBJ1-4; weak D call: TRBD1 (5 bases). The CDR3 spans 15 residues. Trimming left V 4 bases short and J 7 bases short, with 17 bases between. Germline V gene lookup returns CDR1 SGHRS and CDR2 YFSETQ. Here the CDR3 reads CASSPTGGGIEKLFF. As DNA, the CDR3 is TGCGCCAGCAGCCCCACGGGGGGGGGAATTGAAAAACTGTTTTTT.

The rearrangement uses TRBV4-3 and TRBJ1-2, with TRBD1 identical over 7 bases. Germline V gene data show CDR1 as LGHNA and CDR2 as YSLEER. After removal of 1 base from V and 8 bases from J, the junction contained 10 bases not matched to a gene. There are 15 residues in the CDR3. CDR3 DNA sequence: TGCGCCAGCAGCCAAGCTTCCCAAAGGGGGCTCGGCTACACCTTC. This gives the protein CASSQASQRGLGYTF.

The V and J genes are TRBV4-1 and TRBJ1-2; D not certain. V was clipped by 4 bases and J by 2 bases, with 8 bases between them. The germline V gene encodes CDR1 MGHRA and CDR2 YSYEKL. The length of the CDR3 is 13 residues. The CDR3 DNA is TGCGCCAGCAGCCTCGGACGGAACTATGGCTACACCTTC. This sequence encodes CASSLGRNYGYTF.

The chain joins TRBV12-1 to TRBJ1-3. TRBV12-1 is noted as a pseudogene. The CDR3 loop spans 15 amino acids. The CDR3 loop reads CACPRLALPGNTIYF. In DNA, the CDR3 is TGTGCCTGTCCGAGGTTGGCCCTTCCTGGAAACACCATATATTTT.

This chain links TRBV28 with TRBJ1-1; 7 nucleotides agree with TRBD1. The CDR3 has 12 residues. After removal of 7 bases from V and 10 bases from J, the junction contained 9 bases not matched to a gene. Per the germline V gene, CDR1 is MDHEN and CDR2 is SYDVKM. CDR3 bases: TGTGCCAGCACATCAACAGGGGAGGGAGCTTTCTTT. Residues: CASTSTGEGAFF.